A single sample gave rise to the 9 T cell receptor beta chains below, sequenced in a study of a mutant IDH1 vaccine in newly diagnosed glioma. TCRdb's copy holds only in-frame clones and misses some; the assay was immunoSEQ multiplex PCR. The sample lists about 50,000 clones; roughly 78% were seen once. These receptors' targets are unknown. Documented time point: week 5, during vaccination. All doses held 300 ug of mutant IDH1 20-mer peptide, with topical imiquimod. The sequencing here drew on PBMCs, taken from a glioma patient whose treatment included an IDH1 peptide vaccine. The origin of the receptors is a man aged 45-65 years with glioma.

About this clone: Different DNA sequences within this sample yield the same CDR3. The genes are TRBV2 and TRBJ1-1; D is unclear. Germline V gene lookup returns CDR1 SNHLY and CDR2 FYNNEI. This CDR3 region has 10 residues. The germline V and J ends were trimmed by 8 bases and 0 bases, with 1 base remaining between them. CDR3: CASLNTEAFF. In DNA form, the CDR3 reads TGTGCCAGCCTGAACACTGAAGCTTTCTTT.

This clone was recorded once. The chain employs TRBV4-1 and TRBJ2-1, with 8 bases lining up with TRBD1. Germline assignment: CDR1 MGHRA and CDR2 YSYEKL. CDR3 length equals 16 residues. J gave up 1 base and V 0 bases, and 2 bases lay outside the gene matches. CDR3 in amino acids: CASSQEGQGSYNEQFF. The DNA of the CDR3 is TGCGCCAGCAGCCAAGAAGGACAGGGTTCCTACAATGAGCAGTTCTTC.

This chain connects TRBV29-1 to TRBJ1-2; D not resolved. Between the trimmed V and J ends, which lost 7 bases and 2 bases, there was a span of 14 bases. Germline V gives CDR1 SQVTM, CDR2 ANQGSEA. This CDR3 is 13 amino acids long. The DNA for the CDR3 is TGCAGCGCCGGAAGGGAAGGAAACTATGGCTACACCTTC. It yields the protein CSAGREGNYGYTF.

This clone was seen a few times. CDR3 in DNA: TGTGCCAGCAGTTTGGGACAGGGATTTAATTCACCCCTCCACTTT. Protein: CASSLGQGFNSPLHF. The chain employs TRBV27 and TRBJ1-6, with 9 bases lining up with TRBD1. Germline V gene sequence: CDR1 MNHEY, CDR2 SMNVEV (reference sequence). The ends lost 3 bases at V and 6 bases at J; junction bases unmatched: 3. The length of the CDR3 is 15 residues.

The gene calls are TRBV6-6 and TRBJ1-1; D is ambiguous. The length of the CDR3 is 15 residues. The ends were cut back, 2 bases at V and 5 bases at J, with 15 bases in the middle. CDR1 and CDR2 from the germline V gene are MNHNY and SVGAGI (reference sequence). The CDR3 nucleotides are TGTGCCAGCAGTTACAGTACCCAGTCGGGAACTGAAGCTTTCTTT. Amino acids: CASSYSTQSGTEAFF.

V is TRBV9 and J is TRBJ2-2; 7 bases match TRBD2. The germline V gene encodes CDR1 SGDLS and CDR2 YYNGEE. V gave up 3 bases and J gave up 5 bases; unmatched junction bases: 7. The CDR3 runs to 15 residues. This chain's CDR3 is CASSEGLGGTGELFF. The CDR3 DNA reads TGTGCCAGCAGCGAGGGCTTGGGGGGGACCGGGGAGCTGTTTTTT.

V usage is TRBV23-1 and J usage is TRBJ2-5; D gene ambiguous. TRBV23-1 is an open reading frame, and its role is uncertain. This CDR3 is built from 14 residues. Trimming took 2 bases from V and 2 from J, leaving 9 bases between them. CDR3: CASSQPPFQETQYF. For the CDR3, the DNA is TGCGCCAGCAGTCAACCCCCCTTTCAAGAGACCCAGTACTTC.

The chain carries TRBV28 and TRBJ1-2, with unresolved D. V lost 6 bases to trimming and J lost 3 bases, with 17 bases between them. The CDR3 has 15 amino acids. CDR1 is MDHEN, CDR2 SYDVKM, per germline. This chain's CDR3 is CASRRTLSTDYGYTF. The DNA for the CDR3 is TGTGCCAGCAGGAGGACCCTGTCTACAGACTATGGCTACACCTTC.

In its sample, this clone was seen a few times. The chain combines TRBV20-1 with TRBJ2-7; no clear D gene. The V and J ends lost 3 bases and 5 bases respectively, with 8 bases between them. The germline CDR1 and CDR2 sequences are DFQATT and SNEGSKA (reference sequence). There are 11 residues in the CDR3. This CDR3 is CSASPRDEQYF. The CDR3 nucleotides are TGCAGTGCTAGTCCCCGGGACGAGCAGTACTTC.